This T cell receptor (beta chain) emerged from a study of esophageal squamous cell carcinoma under preoperative chemotherapy. Findings and caveats of the study: Clonal contraction, more than amplification, hit abundant clones after paclitaxel-nedaplatin.

The time point denotes: before preoperative PTX-NDP chemotherapy. Germline-derived CDR1 and CDR2 are SGDLS and YYNGEE. The CDR3 consists of 16 residues. Trimming cost V 4 bases and J 6 bases, with 23 bases left between them. Via MiXCR, TCRdb re-called the PCR reads, giving one row per CDR3 protein. The sample has over 10,000 distinct CDR3 sequences, around half seen once. In regard to this clonotype: Its target is not known.

The TCR sequence derives from a human donor with esophageal squamous cell carcinoma. The donor label of this sample is uncertain. This chain joins TRBV9 and TRBJ2-7; D possibly matches TRBD1 or TRBD2 (5 bases each). The material was obtained from a patient given preoperative chemotherapy. CDR3 nucleotides: TGTGCCAGCAGCCCCGGTACGGGTGGGACCCTCGGCGAGCAGTACTTC. It is translated as CASSPGTGGTLGEQYF.